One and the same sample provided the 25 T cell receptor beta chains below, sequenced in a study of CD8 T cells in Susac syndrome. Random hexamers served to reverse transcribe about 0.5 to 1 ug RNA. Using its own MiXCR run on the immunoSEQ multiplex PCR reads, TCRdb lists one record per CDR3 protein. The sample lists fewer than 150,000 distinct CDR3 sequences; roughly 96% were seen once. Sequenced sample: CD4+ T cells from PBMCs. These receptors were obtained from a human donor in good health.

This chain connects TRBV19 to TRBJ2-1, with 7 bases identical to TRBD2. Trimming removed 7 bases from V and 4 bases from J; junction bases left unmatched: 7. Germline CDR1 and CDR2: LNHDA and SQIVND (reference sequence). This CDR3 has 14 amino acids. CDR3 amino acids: CASTPGGLYNEQFF. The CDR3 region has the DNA TGTGCCAGTACCCCGGGGGGTCTTTACAATGAGCAGTTCTTC.

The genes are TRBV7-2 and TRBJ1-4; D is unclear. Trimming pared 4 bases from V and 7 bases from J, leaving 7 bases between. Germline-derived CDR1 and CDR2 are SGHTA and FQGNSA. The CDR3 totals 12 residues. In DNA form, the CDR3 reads TGTGCCAGCAGCTCCTTAAGTGAAAAACTGTTTTTT. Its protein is CASSSLSEKLFF.

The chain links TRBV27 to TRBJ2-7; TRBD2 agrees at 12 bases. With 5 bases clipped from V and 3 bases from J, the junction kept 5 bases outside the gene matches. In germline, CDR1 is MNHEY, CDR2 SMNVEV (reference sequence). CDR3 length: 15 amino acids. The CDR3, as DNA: TGTGCCAGCAGTGGCGGACTAGCGGGACTCTACGAGCAGTACTTC. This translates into CASSGGLAGLYEQYF.

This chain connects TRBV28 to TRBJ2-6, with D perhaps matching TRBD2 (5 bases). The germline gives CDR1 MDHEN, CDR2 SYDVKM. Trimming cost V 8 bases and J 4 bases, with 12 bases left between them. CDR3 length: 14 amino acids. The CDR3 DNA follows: TGTGCCAGCCTACCCGGGGTAGGGGCCAACGTCCTGACTTTC. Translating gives CASLPGVGANVLTF.

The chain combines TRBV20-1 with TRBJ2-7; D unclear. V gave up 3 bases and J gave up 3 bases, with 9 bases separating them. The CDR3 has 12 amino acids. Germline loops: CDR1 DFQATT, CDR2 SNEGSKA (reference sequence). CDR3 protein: CSARSRVYEQYF. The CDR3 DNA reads TGCAGTGCTAGGTCGCGTGTCTACGAGCAGTACTTC.

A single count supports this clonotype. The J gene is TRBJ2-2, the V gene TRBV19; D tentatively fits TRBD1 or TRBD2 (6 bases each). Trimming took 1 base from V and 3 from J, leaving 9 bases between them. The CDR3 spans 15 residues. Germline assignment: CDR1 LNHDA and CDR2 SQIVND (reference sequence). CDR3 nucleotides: TGTGCCAGTAGTATAGGGGGGGCGCACACCGGGGAGCTGTTTTTT. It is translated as CASSIGGAHTGELFF.

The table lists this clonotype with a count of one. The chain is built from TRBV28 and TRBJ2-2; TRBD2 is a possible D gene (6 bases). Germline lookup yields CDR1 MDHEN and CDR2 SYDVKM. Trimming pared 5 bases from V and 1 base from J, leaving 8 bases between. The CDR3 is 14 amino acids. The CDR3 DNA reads TGTGCCAGCAGTAGGGACTTGAACACCGGGGAGCTGTTTTTT. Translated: CASSRDLNTGELFF.

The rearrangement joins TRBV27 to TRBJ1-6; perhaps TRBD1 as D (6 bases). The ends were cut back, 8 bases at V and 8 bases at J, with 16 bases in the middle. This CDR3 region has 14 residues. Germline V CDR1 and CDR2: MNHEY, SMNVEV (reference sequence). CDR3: CASGPPGGDSPLHF. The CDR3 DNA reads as TGTGCCAGCGGACCCCCTGGGGGCGATTCACCCCTCCACTTT.

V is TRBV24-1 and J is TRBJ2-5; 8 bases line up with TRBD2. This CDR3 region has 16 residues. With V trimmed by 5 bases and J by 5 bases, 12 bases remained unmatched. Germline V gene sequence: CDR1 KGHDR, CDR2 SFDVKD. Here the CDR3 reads CATSGRAGSGTETQYF. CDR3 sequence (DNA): TGTGCCACCAGTGGCCGGGCGGGTAGCGGGACGGAGACCCAGTACTTC.

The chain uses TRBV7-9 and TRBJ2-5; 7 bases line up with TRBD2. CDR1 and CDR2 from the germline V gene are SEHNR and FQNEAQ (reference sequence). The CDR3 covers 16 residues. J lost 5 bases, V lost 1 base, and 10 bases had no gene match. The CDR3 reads CASSLVSGGRGETQYF. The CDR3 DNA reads TGTGCCAGCAGCTTAGTGTCGGGAGGCAGAGGGGAGACCCAGTACTTC. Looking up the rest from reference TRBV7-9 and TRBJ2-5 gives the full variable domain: DTGVSQNPRHKITKRGQNVTFRCDPISEHNRLYWYRQTLGQGPEFLTYFQNEAQLEKSRLLSDRFSAERPKGSFSTLEIQRTEQGDSAMYLCASSLVSGGRGETQYFGPGTRLLVL.

CDR3 sequence (DNA): TGTGCCAGCAGCTTAGGGCCGGGGACGGAGACCCAGTACTTC. It codes for CASSLGPGTETQYF. This chain links TRBV7-2 with TRBJ2-5, with D perhaps given as TRBD1 or TRBD2 (5 bases each). The CDR3 length is 14 residues. Trimming took 1 base from V and 5 from J, leaving 11 bases between them. CDR1 and CDR2 from the germline V gene are SGHTA and FQGNSA.

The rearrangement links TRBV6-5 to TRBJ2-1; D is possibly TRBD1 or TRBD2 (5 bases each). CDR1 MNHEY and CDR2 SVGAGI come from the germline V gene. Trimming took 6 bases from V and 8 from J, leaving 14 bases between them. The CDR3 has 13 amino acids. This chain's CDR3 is CASRIPGSDEQFF. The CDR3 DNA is TGTGCCAGCAGAATACCAGGGAGCGATGAGCAGTTCTTC.

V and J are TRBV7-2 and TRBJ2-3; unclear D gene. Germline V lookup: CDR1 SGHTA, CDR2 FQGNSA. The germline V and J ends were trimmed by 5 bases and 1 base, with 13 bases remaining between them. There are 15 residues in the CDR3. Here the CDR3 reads CASSRTAARTDTQYF. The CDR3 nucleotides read TGTGCCAGCAGCCGAACGGCGGCTCGCACAGATACGCAGTATTTT.

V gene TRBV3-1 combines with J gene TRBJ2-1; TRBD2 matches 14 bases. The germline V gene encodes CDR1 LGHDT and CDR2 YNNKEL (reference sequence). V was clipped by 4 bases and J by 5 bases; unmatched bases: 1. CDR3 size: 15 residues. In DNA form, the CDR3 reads TGTGCCAGCAGCCCGGGACTAGCGGGAGACAATGAGCAGTTCTTC. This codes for CASSPGLAGDNEQFF.

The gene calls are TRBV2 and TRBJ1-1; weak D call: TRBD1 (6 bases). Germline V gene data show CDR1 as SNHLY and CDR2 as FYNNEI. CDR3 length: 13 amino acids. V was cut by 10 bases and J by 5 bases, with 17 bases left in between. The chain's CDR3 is CATTGTRRTEAFF. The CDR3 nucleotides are TGTGCCACTACAGGGACACGAAGGACTGAAGCTTTCTTT.

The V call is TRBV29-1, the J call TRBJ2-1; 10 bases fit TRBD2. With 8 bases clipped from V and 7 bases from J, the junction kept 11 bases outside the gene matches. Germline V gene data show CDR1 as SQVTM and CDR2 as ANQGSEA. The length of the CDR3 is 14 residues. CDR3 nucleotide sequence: TGCAGCCTCTCTAGCGGGAGCAGAACGAATGAGCAGTTCTTC. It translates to CSLSSGSRTNEQFF.

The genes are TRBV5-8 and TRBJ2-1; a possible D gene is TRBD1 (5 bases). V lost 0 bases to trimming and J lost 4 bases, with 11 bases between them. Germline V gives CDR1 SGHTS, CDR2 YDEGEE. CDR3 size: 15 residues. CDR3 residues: CASSLAGLGYNEQFF. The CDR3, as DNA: TGTGCCAGCAGCTTGGCAGGGTTGGGTTACAATGAGCAGTTCTTC.

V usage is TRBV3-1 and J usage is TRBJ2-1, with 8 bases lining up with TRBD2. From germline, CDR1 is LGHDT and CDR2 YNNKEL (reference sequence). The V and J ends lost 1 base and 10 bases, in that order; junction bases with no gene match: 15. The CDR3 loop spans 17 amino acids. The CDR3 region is CASSQAWYVGRAGEQFF. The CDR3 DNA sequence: TGTGCCAGCAGCCAAGCTTGGTACGTCGGGAGGGCCGGGGAGCAGTTCTTC.

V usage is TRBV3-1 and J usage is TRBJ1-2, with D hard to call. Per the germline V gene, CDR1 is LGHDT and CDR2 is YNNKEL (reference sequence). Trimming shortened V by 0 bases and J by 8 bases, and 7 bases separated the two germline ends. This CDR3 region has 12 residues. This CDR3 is CASSQELGGYTF. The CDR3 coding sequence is TGTGCCAGCAGCCAAGAGTTAGGAGGCTACACCTTC.

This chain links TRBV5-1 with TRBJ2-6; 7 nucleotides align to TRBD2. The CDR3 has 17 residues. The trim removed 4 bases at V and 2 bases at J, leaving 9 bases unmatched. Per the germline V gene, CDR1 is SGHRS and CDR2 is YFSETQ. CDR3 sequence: CASSPPPGGPGANVLTF. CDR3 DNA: TGCGCCAGCAGCCCCCCTCCGGGGGGACCTGGGGCCAACGTCCTGACTTTC.

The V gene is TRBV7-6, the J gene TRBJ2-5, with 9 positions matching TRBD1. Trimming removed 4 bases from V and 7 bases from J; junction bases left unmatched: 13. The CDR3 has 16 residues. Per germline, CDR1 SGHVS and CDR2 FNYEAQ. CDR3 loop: CASSSKPTGGIGTQYF. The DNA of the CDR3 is TGTGCCAGCAGCTCGAAGCCGACAGGGGGTATTGGGACCCAGTACTTC.

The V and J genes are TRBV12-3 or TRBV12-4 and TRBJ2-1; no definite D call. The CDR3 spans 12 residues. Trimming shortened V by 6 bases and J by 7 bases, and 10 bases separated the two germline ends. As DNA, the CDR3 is TGTGCCAGCAGACCCACCCGGAATGAGCAGTTCTTC. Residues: CASRPTRNEQFF.

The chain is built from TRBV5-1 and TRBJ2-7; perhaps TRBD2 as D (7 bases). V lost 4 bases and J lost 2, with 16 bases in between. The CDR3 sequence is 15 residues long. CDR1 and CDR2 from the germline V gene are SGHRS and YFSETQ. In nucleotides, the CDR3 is TGCGCCAGCAGCGGGGGGGGGCTCGCCCCCTACGAGCAGTACTTC. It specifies CASSGGGLAPYEQYF.

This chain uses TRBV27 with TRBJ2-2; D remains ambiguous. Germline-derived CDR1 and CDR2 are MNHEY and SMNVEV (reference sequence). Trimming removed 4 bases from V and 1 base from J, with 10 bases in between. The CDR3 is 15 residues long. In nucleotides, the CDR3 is TGTGCCAGCAGTTCGGATGGGTTGAACACCGGGGAGCTGTTTTTT. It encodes CASSSDGLNTGELFF.

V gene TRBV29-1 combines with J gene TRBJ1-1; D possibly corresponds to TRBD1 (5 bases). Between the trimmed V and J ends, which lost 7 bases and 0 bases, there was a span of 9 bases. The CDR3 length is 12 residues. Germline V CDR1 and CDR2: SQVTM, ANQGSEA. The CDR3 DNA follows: TGCAGCGCGGGGACCTTGAACACTGAAGCTTTCTTT. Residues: CSAGTLNTEAFF.